Listed here are 20 T cell receptor beta chains from one sample, sequenced in a study of T cells in Graves' hyperthyroidism and ophthalmopathy (dated by TCRdb to the late 2010s). The method was multiplex PCR. The sequencer listed for this sample is Illumina HiSeq 2000. Amplification of TCR beta CDR3 regions was carried out from RNA transcripts. For the first round of RT-PCR on the TCR CDR3, the HTBI primer set was used together with the Qiagen OneStep RT-PCR kit. TCRdb redid the processing of the public reads, applying fastp at Q25 and MiXCR, and retained in-frame beta chains. Each entry merges the rows of one CDR3 protein and shows their most common DNA and genes. The table for this sample lists approximately 360,000 distinct CDR3 sequences; around 14% of them were counted only once. About a quarter of the sample lies in the top ten. The sequencing sample was made of blood. All receptors derive from a woman in her late teens or twenties with Graves' hyperthyroidism that later progressed to Graves' ophthalmopathy.

This clonotype turned up a few times. The V gene is TRBV7-2, the J gene TRBJ2-3; TRBD2 agrees at 13 bases. The CDR3 loop spans 20 amino acids. Germline-derived CDR1 and CDR2 are SGHTA and FQGNSA. Unmatched junction bases numbered 14, after V lost 4 bases and J lost 1 base. The CDR3 loop reads CASSSQRTSGREEGTDTQYF. DNA for the CDR3: TGTGCCAGCAGCTCACAAAGGACTAGCGGGAGAGAGGAGGGCACAGATACGCAGTATTTT. The full variable domain, rest sourced from reference TRBV7-2 and TRBJ2-3, is GAGVSQSPSNKVTEKGKDVELRCDPISGHTALYWYRQSLGQGLEFLIYFQGNSAPDKSGLPSDRFSAERTGGSVSTLTIQRTQQEDSAVYLCASSSQRTSGREEGTDTQYFGPGTRLTVL.

This clonotype was recorded many times. The J gene is TRBJ2-7, the V gene TRBV27, with D possibly called TRBD1 or TRBD2 (5 bases each). The CDR3 spans 15 residues. The germline V gene encodes CDR1 MNHEY and CDR2 SMNVEV (reference sequence). The ends were cut back, 7 bases at V and 2 bases at J, with 18 bases in the middle. The CDR3 DNA reads TGTGCCAGCACCCCTCGGGGCGCGAACCCCTACGAGCAGTACTTC. This translates into CASTPRGANPYEQYF.

This clonotype was detected ten times or more. The chain uses TRBV27 and TRBJ2-7; 9 positions match TRBD1. Germline V gives CDR1 MNHEY, CDR2 SMNVEV (reference sequence). The CDR3 runs to 15 residues. J gave up 6 bases and V 2 bases, and 8 bases lay outside the gene matches. DNA for the CDR3: TGTGCCAGCAGTTTAGTGGGGACAGGGTTGGCCGAGCAGTACTTC. The encoded protein is CASSLVGTGLAEQYF.

The chain employs TRBV7-3 and TRBJ2-5; D gene ambiguous. The V and J ends lost 5 bases and 4 bases respectively, with 11 bases between them. CDR3 length: 13 amino acids. CDR1 and CDR2 (germline): SGHTA, FQGTGA. This CDR3 reads CASSRSIGETQYF. CDR3 DNA sequence: TGTGCCAGCAGCCGATCTATCGGAGAGACCCAGTACTTC.

Comment on this clonotype: This sequence may be a read error, since a much larger clone differs from it by one base. This rearrangement joins TRBV28 to TRBJ2-7, with D hard to call. Germline CDR1 is MDHEN and CDR2 is SYDVKM. The CDR3 runs 14 residues. The ends were cut back, 4 bases at V and 7 bases at J, with 17 bases in the middle. CDR3 sequence reads: CASSSGQNPWEQYF. The CDR3 DNA sequence: TGTGCCAGCAGTTCTGGGCAGAATCCCTGGGAGCAGTACTTC.

This clonotype was observed many times. J is TRBJ2-7 and V is TRBV2, with TRBD2 identical over 12 bases. The V gene's germline CDR1 is SNHLY and CDR2 FYNNEI. This CDR3 spans 15 amino acids. The V gene end was trimmed by 6 bases and the J gene end by 3 bases; junction bases not matched to a gene: 6. CDR3 sequence reads: CASRGGTSGHYEQYF. In DNA form, the CDR3 reads TGTGCCAGCAGGGGGGGGACTAGCGGGCACTACGAGCAGTACTTC.

This rearrangement joins TRBV5-4 to TRBJ2-7; 8 bases are a match to TRBD1. The CDR3 runs to 17 residues. CDR1 SGHNT and CDR2 YYREEE come from the germline V gene (reference sequence). Trimming took 2 bases from V and 4 from J; bases not matched to a gene: 14. CDR3 sequence: CASSLWPLKGQGYEQYF. The CDR3 coding sequence is TGTGCCAGCAGCTTATGGCCACTGAAAGGACAGGGTTACGAGCAGTACTTC.

CDR3 nucleotide sequence: TGCGCCAGCAGTGGACAGGGGTGGGGGGGCAATCAGCCCCAGCATTTT. Translation: CASSGQGWGGNQPQHF. J is TRBJ1-5 and V is TRBV10-1; TRBD1 matches at 8 bases. The V segment lost 4 bases and the J segment 2 bases; nucleotides outside the gene matches: 7. In germline, CDR1 is WNHNN, CDR2 SYGVQD (reference sequence). CDR3 length: 16 amino acids.

The V call is TRBV6-5, the J call TRBJ2-7; D unclear. This CDR3 is 13 amino acids long. V lost 0 bases and J 7 bases, leaving 10 bases between the germline ends. Per the germline V gene, CDR1 is MNHEY and CDR2 is SVGAGI. This CDR3 reads CASSYSGYGEQYF. The CDR3 DNA reads as TGTGCCAGCAGTTACTCAGGATACGGGGAGCAGTACTTC.

The rearrangement joins TRBV3-1 to TRBJ2-7; 8 nucleotides agree with TRBD2. The CDR3 consists of 19 residues. The V gene end was trimmed by 0 bases and the J gene end by 2 bases; junction bases not matched to a gene: 15. CDR1 is LGHDT and CDR2 is YNNKEL in the germline V gene (reference sequence). The CDR3 spells CASSQEEAGAWAGTYEQYF. The CDR3 DNA sequence: TGTGCCAGCAGCCAAGAGGAAGCGGGAGCTTGGGCAGGAACCTACGAGCAGTACTTC.

In this sample, this clonotype turned up a few times. The chain has TRBV28 and TRBJ1-6; D unresolved. The V gene's germline CDR1 is MDHEN and CDR2 SYDVKM. The CDR3 has 14 amino acids. V shed 4 bases and J shed 3 bases, with 7 bases lying between them. The CDR3 sequence is CASSSRRYNSPLHF. CDR3 sequence (DNA): TGTGCCAGCAGTTCGCGGCGCTATAATTCACCCCTCCACTTT.

The V gene is TRBV5-5, the J gene TRBJ2-2; D might be TRBD2 (5 bases). V shed 0 bases and J shed 2 bases, with 8 bases lying between them. CDR3 length equals 15 residues. Germline CDR1 reads SGHKS; CDR2 reads YYEKEE (reference sequence). As DNA, the CDR3 is TGTGCCAGCAGCTTGGTAGCGACCAACACCGGGGAGCTGTTTTTT. It is translated as CASSLVATNTGELFF.

The V and J genes are TRBV6-2 or TRBV6-3 and TRBJ2-5; no reliable D call. The CDR3 sequence is 15 residues long. Looked up from germline, CDR1 is MNHEY and CDR2 is SVGEGT. V lost 2 bases to trimming and J lost 2 bases, with 12 bases between them. CDR3 sequence: CASSYVNNIQETQYF. The CDR3 DNA reads as TGTGCCAGCAGTTACGTCAATAATATTCAAGAGACCCAGTACTTC.

This clonotype was detected many times. The chain uses TRBV3-1 and TRBJ2-2; D remains unclear. This CDR3 is 13 amino acids long. The V end was cut by 1 base, the J end by 7 bases, with 7 bases between. From germline, CDR1 is LGHDT and CDR2 YNNKEL (reference sequence). CDR3 sequence: CASSQGRGGELFF. The CDR3 DNA follows: TGTGCCAGCAGCCAAGGGCGCGGCGGGGAGCTGTTTTTT.

The chain employs TRBV6-1 and TRBJ2-7; D not resolved. Between the trimmed V and J ends, which lost 6 bases and 1 base, there was a span of 7 bases. Germline CDR1 and CDR2: MNHNS and SASEGT. The CDR3 sequence is 12 residues long. The CDR3, as DNA: TGTGCCAGCAGAACAAGTTCCTACGAGCAGTACTTC. It translates to CASRTSSYEQYF.

This clonotype was observed at least ten times. J is TRBJ2-5 and V is TRBV20-1, with 8 bases aligning to TRBD2. CDR3 length: 16 amino acids. Per germline, CDR1 DFQATT and CDR2 SNEGSKA (reference sequence). Unmatched junction bases numbered 8, after V lost 0 bases and J lost 2 bases. CDR3 sequence: CSARDRREALQETQYF. The CDR3 nucleotides read TGCAGTGCTAGAGATAGGCGGGAGGCCCTACAAGAGACCCAGTACTTC.

This clonotype was seen a handful of times. This chain links TRBV2 with TRBJ2-2, with D possibly TRBD1 on 6 matching bases. CDR3 size: 15 residues. Trimming cost V 5 bases and J 4 bases, with 14 bases left between them. The germline CDR1 and CDR2 sequences are SNHLY and FYNNEI. The CDR3 nucleotides are TGTGCCAGCAGTCCCTCCGGGACACTCACCGGGGAGCTGTTTTTT. Translated: CASSPSGTLTGELFF. The full variable domain, its missing parts supplied by reference TRBV2 and TRBJ2-2, is EPEVTQTPSHQVTQMGQEVILRCVPISNHLYFYWYRQILGQKVEFLVSFYNNEISEKSEIFDDQFSVERPDGSNFTLKIRSTKLEDSAMYFCASSPSGTLTGELFFGEGSRLTVL.

This clonotype was detected many times. The J gene is TRBJ1-2, the V gene TRBV6-1; no firm D call. V lost 6 bases, J lost 4 bases, and 18 bases lay in between. The CDR3 is 15 residues long. CDR1 is MNHNS and CDR2 is SASEGT in the germline V gene. The CDR3 loop reads CASRDSNKSLYGYTF. DNA of the CDR3: TGTGCCAGCAGGGATAGCAACAAGAGCCTCTATGGCTACACCTTC.

There are many counts of this clonotype. The chain uses TRBV5-4 and TRBJ1-1; 10 bases line up with TRBD1. CDR1 SGHNT and CDR2 YYREEE come from the germline V gene (reference sequence). The CDR3 is made up of 14 amino acids. The ends lost 3 bases at V and 3 bases at J; junction bases unmatched: 2. The CDR3 DNA reads as TGTGCCAGCAGCTCAGGGACAGGGGACACTGAAGCTTTCTTT. This codes for CASSSGTGDTEAFF.

In its sample, this clonotype was seen many times. This chain links TRBV29-1 with TRBJ2-5, with D unresolved. V was clipped by 3 bases and J by 4 bases, with 3 bases between them. The CDR3 is 10 residues long. Germline V gives CDR1 SQVTM, CDR2 ANQGSEA. CDR3 loop: CSVEGETQYF. DNA of the CDR3: TGCAGCGTTGAGGGAGAGACCCAGTACTTC.